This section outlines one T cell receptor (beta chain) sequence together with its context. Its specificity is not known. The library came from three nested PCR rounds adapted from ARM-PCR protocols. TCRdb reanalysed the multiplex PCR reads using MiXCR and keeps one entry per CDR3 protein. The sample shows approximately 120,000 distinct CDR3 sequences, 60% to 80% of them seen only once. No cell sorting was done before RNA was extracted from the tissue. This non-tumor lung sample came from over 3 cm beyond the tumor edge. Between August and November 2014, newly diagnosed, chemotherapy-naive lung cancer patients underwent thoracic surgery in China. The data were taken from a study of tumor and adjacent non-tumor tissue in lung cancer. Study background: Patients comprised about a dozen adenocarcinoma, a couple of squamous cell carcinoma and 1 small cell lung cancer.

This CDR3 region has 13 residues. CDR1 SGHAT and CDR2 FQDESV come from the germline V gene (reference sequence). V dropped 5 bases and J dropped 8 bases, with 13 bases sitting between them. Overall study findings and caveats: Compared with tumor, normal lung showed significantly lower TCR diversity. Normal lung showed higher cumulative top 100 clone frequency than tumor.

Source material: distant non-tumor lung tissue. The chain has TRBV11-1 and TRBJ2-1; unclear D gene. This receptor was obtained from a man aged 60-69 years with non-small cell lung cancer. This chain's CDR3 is CASSIVGIHEQFF. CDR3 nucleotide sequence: TGTGCCAGCAGCATAGTGGGGATTCATGAGCAGTTCTTC. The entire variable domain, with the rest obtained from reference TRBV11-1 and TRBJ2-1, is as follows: EAEVAQSPRYKITEKSQAVAFWCDPISGHATLYWYRQILGQGPELLVQFQDESVVDDSQLPKDRFSAERLKGVDSTLKIQPAELGDSAMYLCASSIVGIHEQFFGPGTRLTVL.